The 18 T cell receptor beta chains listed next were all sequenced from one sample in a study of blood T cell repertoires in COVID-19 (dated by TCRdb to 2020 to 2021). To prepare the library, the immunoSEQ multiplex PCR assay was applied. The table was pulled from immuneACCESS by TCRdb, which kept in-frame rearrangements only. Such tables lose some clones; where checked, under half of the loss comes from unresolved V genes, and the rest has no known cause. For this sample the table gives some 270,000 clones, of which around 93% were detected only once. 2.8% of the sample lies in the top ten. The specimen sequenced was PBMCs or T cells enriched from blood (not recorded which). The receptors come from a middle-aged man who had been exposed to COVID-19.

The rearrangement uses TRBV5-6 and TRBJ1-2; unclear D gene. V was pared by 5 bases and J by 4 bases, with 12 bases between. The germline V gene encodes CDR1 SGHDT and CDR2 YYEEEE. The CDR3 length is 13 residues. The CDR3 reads CASSRVDGYGYTF. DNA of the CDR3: TGTGCCAGCAGTCGGGTCGACGGCTATGGCTACACCTTC.

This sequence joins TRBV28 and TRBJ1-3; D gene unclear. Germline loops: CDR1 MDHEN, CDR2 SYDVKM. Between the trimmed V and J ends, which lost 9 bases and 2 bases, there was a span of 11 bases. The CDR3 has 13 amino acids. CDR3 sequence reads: CASSGFTGNTIYF. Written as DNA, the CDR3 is TGTGCCAGTTCAGGTTTCACTGGAAACACCATATATTTT.

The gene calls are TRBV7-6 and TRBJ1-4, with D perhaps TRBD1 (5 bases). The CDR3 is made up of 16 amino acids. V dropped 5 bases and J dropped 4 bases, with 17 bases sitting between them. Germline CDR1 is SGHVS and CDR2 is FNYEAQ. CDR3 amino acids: CASSLPDGQGNEKLFF. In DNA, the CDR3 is TGTGCCAGCAGCCTACCCGACGGTCAGGGTAATGAAAAACTGTTTTTT.

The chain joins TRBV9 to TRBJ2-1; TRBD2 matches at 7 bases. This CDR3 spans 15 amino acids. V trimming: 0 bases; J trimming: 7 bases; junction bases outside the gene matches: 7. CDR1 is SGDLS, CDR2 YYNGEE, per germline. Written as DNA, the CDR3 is TGTGCCAGCAGCGTAGTCTCGGGAGGAAGGAATGAGCAGTTCTTC. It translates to CASSVVSGGRNEQFF.

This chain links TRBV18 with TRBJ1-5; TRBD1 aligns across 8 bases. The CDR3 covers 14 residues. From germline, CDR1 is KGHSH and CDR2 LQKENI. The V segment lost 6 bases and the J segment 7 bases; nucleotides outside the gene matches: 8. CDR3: CASSPDRGGQPQHF. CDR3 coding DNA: TGTGCCAGCTCCCCCGACAGGGGTGGACAGCCCCAGCATTTT. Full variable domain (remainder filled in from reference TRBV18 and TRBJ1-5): NAGVMQNPRHLVRRRGQEARLRCSPMKGHSHVYWYRQLPEEGLKFMVYLQKENIIDESGMPKERFSAEFPKEGPSILRIQQVVRGDSAAYFCASSPDRGGQPQHFGDGTRLSIL.

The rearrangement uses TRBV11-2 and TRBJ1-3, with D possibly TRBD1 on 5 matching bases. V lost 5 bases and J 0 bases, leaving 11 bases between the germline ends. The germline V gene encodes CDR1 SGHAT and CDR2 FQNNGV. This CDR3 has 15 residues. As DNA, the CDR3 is TGTGCCAGCAGCCGGGGGGTGCTCTCTGGAAACACCATATATTTT. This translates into CASSRGVLSGNTIYF.

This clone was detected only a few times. The CDR3 region has the DNA TGTGCCAGCAGCTTCCCTGAGGGTAGCACAGATACGCAGTATTTT. Its translation is CASSFPEGSTDTQYF. The chain links TRBV7-9 to TRBJ2-3; the D gene is possibly TRBD2 (5 bases). The length of the CDR3 is 15 residues. Germline CDR1 reads SEHNR; CDR2 reads FQNEAQ (reference sequence). V lost 3 bases and J lost 0, with 10 bases in between.

As DNA, the CDR3 is TGTGCCAGCAGCCAGGGAGATACGCAGTATTTT. This translates into CASSQGDTQYF. V is TRBV6-5 and J is TRBJ2-3; D perhaps matches TRBD1 (5 bases). This CDR3 is 11 amino acids long. V was shortened by 6 bases and J by 5 bases, with 6 bases between the two germline ends. Germline lookup yields CDR1 MNHEY and CDR2 SVGAGI.

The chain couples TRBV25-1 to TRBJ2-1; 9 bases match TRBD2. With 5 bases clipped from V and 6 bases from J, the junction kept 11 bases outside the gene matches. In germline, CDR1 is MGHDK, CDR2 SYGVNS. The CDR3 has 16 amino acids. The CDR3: CASSKSTSGLSNEQFF. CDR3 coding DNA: TGTGCCAGCAGTAAATCTACTAGCGGGTTAAGCAATGAGCAGTTCTTC.

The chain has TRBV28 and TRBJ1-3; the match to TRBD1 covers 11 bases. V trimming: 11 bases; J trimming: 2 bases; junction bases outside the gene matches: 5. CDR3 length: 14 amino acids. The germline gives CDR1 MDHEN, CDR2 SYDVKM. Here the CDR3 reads CASEDRGPGNTIYF. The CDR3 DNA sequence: TGTGCCTCAGAGGACAGGGGGCCTGGAAACACCATATATTTT.

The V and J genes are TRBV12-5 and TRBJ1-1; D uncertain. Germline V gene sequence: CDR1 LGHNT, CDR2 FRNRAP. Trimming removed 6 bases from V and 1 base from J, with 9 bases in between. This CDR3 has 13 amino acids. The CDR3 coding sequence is TGTGCTAGTGGCCACCACAGGAACACTGAAGCTTTCTTT. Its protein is CASGHHRNTEAFF. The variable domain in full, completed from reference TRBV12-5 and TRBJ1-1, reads DARVTQTPRHKVTEMGQEVTMRCQPILGHNTVFWYRQTMMQGLELLAYFRNRAPLDDSGMPKDRFSAEMPDATLATLKIQPSEPRDSAVYFCASGHHRNTEAFFGQGTRLTVV.

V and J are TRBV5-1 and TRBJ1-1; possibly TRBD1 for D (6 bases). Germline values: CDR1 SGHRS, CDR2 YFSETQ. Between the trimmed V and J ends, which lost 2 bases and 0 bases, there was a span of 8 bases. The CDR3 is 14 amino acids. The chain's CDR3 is CASSFEGVNTEAFF. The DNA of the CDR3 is TGCGCCAGCAGCTTCGAGGGGGTGAACACTGAAGCTTTCTTT.

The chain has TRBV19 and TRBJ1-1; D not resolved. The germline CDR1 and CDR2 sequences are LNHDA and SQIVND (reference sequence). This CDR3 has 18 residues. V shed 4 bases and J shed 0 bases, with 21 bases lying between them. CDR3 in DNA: TGTGCCAGTAGTACGCCCCAAGCGGGGTTTTCGATGAACACTGAAGCTTTCTTT. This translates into CASSTPQAGFSMNTEAFF.

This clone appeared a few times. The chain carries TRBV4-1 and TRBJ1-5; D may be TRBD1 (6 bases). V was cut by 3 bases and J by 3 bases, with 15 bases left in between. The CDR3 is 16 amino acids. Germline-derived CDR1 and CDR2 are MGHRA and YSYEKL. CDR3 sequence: CASSHGRGAINQPQHF. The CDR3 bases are TGCGCCAGCAGCCACGGGCGGGGGGCTATCAATCAGCCCCAGCATTTT.

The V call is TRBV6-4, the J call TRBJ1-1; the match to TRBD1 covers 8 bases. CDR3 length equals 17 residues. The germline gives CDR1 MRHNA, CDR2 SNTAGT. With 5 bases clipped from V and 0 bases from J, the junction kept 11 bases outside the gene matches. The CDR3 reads CASSYGTGRPMNTEAFF. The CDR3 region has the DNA TGTGCCAGCAGTTACGGGACAGGTCGACCTATGAACACTGAAGCTTTCTTT.

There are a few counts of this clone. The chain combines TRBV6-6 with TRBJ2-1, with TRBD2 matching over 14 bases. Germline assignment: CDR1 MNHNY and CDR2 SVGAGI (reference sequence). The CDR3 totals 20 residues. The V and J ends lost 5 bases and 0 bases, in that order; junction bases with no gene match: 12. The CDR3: CASSPEGTSGSWHSYNEQFF. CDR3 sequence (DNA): TGTGCCAGCAGTCCCGAGGGGACTAGCGGGAGTTGGCACTCCTACAATGAGCAGTTCTTC.

In nucleotides, the CDR3 is TGTGCCAGTAGACCAAGACAGGACCATCAGGGTGGCTACACCTTC. Encoded protein: CASRPRQDHQGGYTF. The chain is built from TRBV19 and TRBJ1-2; the D gene is possibly TRBD1 (6 bases). The CDR3 has 15 residues. Trimming left V 6 bases short and J 7 bases short, with 21 bases between. Germline V gene sequence: CDR1 LNHDA, CDR2 SQIVND (reference sequence).

CDR3 region: CASSPGLTDSMGYTF. CDR3 coding DNA: TGTGCCAGTAGTCCGGGACTCACTGATAGTATGGGCTACACCTTC. The chain carries TRBV19 and TRBJ1-2, with D maybe TRBD1 (5 bases). This CDR3 is built from 15 residues. With 5 bases removed from V and 8 bases from J, the gap between germline ends came to 21 bases. CDR1 LNHDA and CDR2 SQIVND come from the germline V gene (reference sequence).